A selection of T cell receptor beta chains follows, all from one sample in a study of cytomegalovirus exposure and HLA in healthy donors. Clones were sequenced by immunoSEQ multiplex PCR, and TCRdb holds only the in-frame ones, with some missing. The sample yields 60,000 to 70,000 clones, about four fifths seen once. Material: PBMCs. The receptors shown here come from a woman aged 25-40 years in good health and CMV-seronegative. The CDR3 runs from the conserved cysteine through the conserved F or W. Each record gives: CDR3 protein, CDR3 DNA, clone size, CDR3 length, V gene, J gene, D gene. A D gene is named only where the DNA matches it firmly. Part of the rows lack a size; the others show once, few, many or a class for expanded clones.

cdr3_aa: CSLESGTGVGSSYEQYF
cdr3_nt: TGCAGCTTAGAGTCCGGGACAGGGGTTGGAAGCTCCTACGAGCAGTACTTC
clone_size: NA
cdr3_length: 17
v_call: TRBV29-1
j_call: TRBJ2-7
d_call: TRBD1

cdr3_aa: CAWRKAGGETQYF
cdr3_nt: TGTGCCTGGAGGAAAGCGGGAGGGGAGACCCAGTACTTC
clone_size: NA
cdr3_length: 13
v_call: TRBV30
j_call: TRBJ2-5
d_call: TRBD2

cdr3_aa: CAWSRSLEAETQYF
cdr3_nt: TGTGCCTGGAGTAGAAGTTTGGAGGCAGAGACCCAGTACTTC
clone_size: NA
cdr3_length: 14
v_call: TRBV30
j_call: TRBJ2-5
d_call: NA

cdr3_aa: CASSGGIPPLHF
cdr3_nt: TGTGCCAGCAGTGGGGGCATCCCACCCCTCCACTTT
clone_size: once
cdr3_length: 12
v_call: TRBV6-1
j_call: TRBJ1-6
d_call: NA

cdr3_aa: CASRSPGGYEQYF
cdr3_nt: TGTGCCAGCCGCTCGCCAGGGGGCTACGAGCAGTACTTC
clone_size: once
cdr3_length: 13
v_call: TRBV6-5
j_call: TRBJ2-7
d_call: TRBD1

cdr3_aa: CAWSLGTGRYNEQFF
cdr3_nt: TGTGCCTGGAGCCTCGGGACAGGTAGATACAATGAGCAGTTCTTC
clone_size: NA
cdr3_length: 15
v_call: TRBV30
j_call: TRBJ2-1
d_call: TRBD1

cdr3_aa: CASSFSRQGGGYTF
cdr3_nt: TGTGCCAGCAGCTTTTCTAGACAGGGGGGTGGCTACACCTTC
clone_size: NA
cdr3_length: 14
v_call: TRBV7-2
j_call: TRBJ1-2
d_call: TRBD1

cdr3_aa: CASSLVSRTNEQFF
cdr3_nt: TGTGCCAGCAGCTTAGTATCCAGGACAAATGAGCAGTTCTTC
clone_size: NA
cdr3_length: 14
v_call: TRBV7-2
j_call: TRBJ2-1
d_call: NA

cdr3_aa: CASSVGTPGANVLTF
cdr3_nt: TGCGCCAGCAGCGTCGGGACACCAGGGGCCAACGTCCTGACTTTC
clone_size: NA
cdr3_length: 15
v_call: TRBV5-1
j_call: TRBJ2-6
d_call: NA

cdr3_aa: CAWSSERFDEQYF
cdr3_nt: TGTGCCTGGAGTAGTGAGCGTTTTGACGAGCAGTACTTC
clone_size: NA
cdr3_length: 13
v_call: TRBV30
j_call: TRBJ2-7
d_call: NA

cdr3_aa: CASRPGGAGYGYTF
cdr3_nt: TGTGCCAGCAGACCCGGGGGGGCTGGCTATGGCTACACCTTC
clone_size: NA
cdr3_length: 14
v_call: TRBV6-5
j_call: TRBJ1-2
d_call: NA

cdr3_aa: CAWVFGGGDTEAFF
cdr3_nt: TGTGCCTGGGTTTTCGGGGGAGGGGACACTGAAGCTTTCTTT
clone_size: NA
cdr3_length: 14
v_call: TRBV30
j_call: TRBJ1-1
d_call: NA

cdr3_aa: CASSIYSGGYEQYF
cdr3_nt: TGTGCCAGTAGTATATACTCAGGGGGCTACGAGCAGTACTTC
clone_size: once
cdr3_length: 14
v_call: TRBV19
j_call: TRBJ2-7
d_call: TRBD1

cdr3_aa: CASSPTGVIETQYF
cdr3_nt: TGTGCTAGCAGCCCAACAGGGGTCATAGAGACCCAGTACTTC
clone_size: NA
cdr3_length: 14
v_call: TRBV7-7
j_call: TRBJ2-5
d_call: TRBD1

cdr3_aa: CASSGAGDDTQYF
cdr3_nt: TGCGCCAGCAGCGGTGCGGGAGATGATACGCAGTATTTT
clone_size: many
cdr3_length: 13
v_call: TRBV4-1
j_call: TRBJ2-3
d_call: TRBD2

cdr3_aa: CASTTLNYGYTF
cdr3_nt: TGTGCCAGCACCACGCTAAACTATGGCTACACCTTC
clone_size: few
cdr3_length: 12
v_call: TRBV6-1
j_call: TRBJ1-2
d_call: NA

cdr3_aa: CSVGREEANTIYF
cdr3_nt: TGCAGCGTCGGTCGGGAAGAGGCAAACACCATATATTTT
clone_size: NA
cdr3_length: 13
v_call: TRBV29-1
j_call: TRBJ1-3
d_call: NA

cdr3_aa: CASSEGSRPGEQFF
cdr3_nt: TGTGCCAGCAGTGAAGGATCGAGGCCCGGAGAGCAGTTCTTC
clone_size: NA
cdr3_length: 14
v_call: TRBV6-1
j_call: TRBJ2-1
d_call: NA

cdr3_aa: CASSLWRGTEAFF
cdr3_nt: TGCGCCAGCAGCTTGTGGAGAGGGACTGAAGCTTTCTTT
clone_size: NA
cdr3_length: 13
v_call: TRBV5-1
j_call: TRBJ1-1
d_call: NA

cdr3_aa: CASSTRGDRDRNYGYTF
cdr3_nt: TGTGCCAGCAGCACTAGGGGGGACAGGGATCGGAACTATGGCTACACCTTC
clone_size: NA
cdr3_length: 17
v_call: TRBV7-9
j_call: TRBJ1-2
d_call: TRBD1

cdr3_aa: CAISEDSYYGYTF
cdr3_nt: TGTGCCATCAGTGAGGACAGTTACTATGGCTACACCTTC
clone_size: NA
cdr3_length: 13
v_call: TRBV10-3
j_call: TRBJ1-2
d_call: NA

cdr3_aa: CASSQDGLSLYNEQFF
cdr3_nt: TGTGCCAGCAGCCAAGACGGACTATCCCTCTACAATGAGCAGTTCTTC
clone_size: NA
cdr3_length: 16
v_call: TRBV14
j_call: TRBJ2-1
d_call: NA